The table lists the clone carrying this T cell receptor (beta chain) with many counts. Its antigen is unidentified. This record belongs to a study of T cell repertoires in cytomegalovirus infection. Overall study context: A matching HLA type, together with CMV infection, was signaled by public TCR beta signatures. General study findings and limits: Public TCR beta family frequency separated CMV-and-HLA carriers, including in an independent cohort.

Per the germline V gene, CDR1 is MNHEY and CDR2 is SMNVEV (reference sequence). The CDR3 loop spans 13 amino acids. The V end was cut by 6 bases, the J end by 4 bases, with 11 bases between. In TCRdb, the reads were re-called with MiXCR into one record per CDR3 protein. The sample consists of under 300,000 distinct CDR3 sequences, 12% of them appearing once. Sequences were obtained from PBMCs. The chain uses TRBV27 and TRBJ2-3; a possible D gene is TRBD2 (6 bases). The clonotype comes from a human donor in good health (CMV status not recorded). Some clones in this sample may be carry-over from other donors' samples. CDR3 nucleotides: TGTGCCAGCAGCCTCTGGGGGGCAGATACGCAGTATTTT. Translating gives CASSLWGADTQYF.